These 21 T cell receptor beta chains share one sample of origin, sequenced in a study of blood T cell repertoires in COVID-19 (dated by TCRdb to the early 2020s). Receptor amplification or capture employed the immunoSEQ multiplex PCR assay. TCRdb obtained this table from immuneACCESS and retained in-frame rearrangements with V and J assigned. These tables miss some clones; where compared with another copy, unresolved V genes account for less than half of the shortfall, and the remainder is unexplained. In all, the sample holds about 390,000 clones, and over 75% of those were seen once. Of the sample, 2.3% is held by the ten largest clones. Sequencing was performed on peripheral blood. These receptor sequences come from a woman in her fifties or sixties with COVID-19, enrolled during active disease.

For this clone: The junction departs from the called germline gene at one end, perhaps through a read error. The chain carries TRBV3-1 (or the pseudogene TRBV3-2) and TRBJ2-3, with 13 bases identical to TRBD2. The CDR3 covers 15 residues. Germline CDR1 LGHDT, CDR2 YNNKEL (reference sequence). Here the CDR3 reads CASTQLAGGTATQYF. Written as DNA, the CDR3 is TGTGCCAGCACCCAACTAGCGGGGGGGACGGCTACGCAGTATTTT.

The V call is TRBV5-1, the J call TRBJ1-2; D not certain. V lost 2 bases to trimming and J lost 1 base, with 9 bases between them. The CDR3 consists of 14 residues. Germline loops: CDR1 SGHRS, CDR2 YFSETQ. In DNA, the CDR3 is TGCGCCAGCAGCTTAAGTCGGGGTAACTATGGCTACACCTTC. Translating it yields CASSLSRGNYGYTF.

The chain recombines TRBV6-6 with TRBJ1-1; possibly TRBD1 for D (5 bases). The germline V gene has CDR1 MNHNY and CDR2 SVGAGI (reference sequence). The CDR3 extends over 11 amino acids. V lost 10 bases, J lost 0 bases, and 6 bases lay in between. Written as DNA, the CDR3 is TGTGCCACGACAGTGAACACTGAAGCTTTCTTT. Protein sequence: CATTVNTEAFF.

The V gene is TRBV19, the J gene TRBJ2-1; 7 bases agree with TRBD2. V gave up 3 bases and J gave up 7 bases; unmatched junction bases: 9. Germline CDR1 is LNHDA and CDR2 is SQIVND (reference sequence). This CDR3 spans 15 amino acids. The CDR3 bases are TGTGCCAGTAGTATGGGAGGGGCACGGACGAATGAGCAGTTCTTC. It translates to CASSMGGARTNEQFF.

This clone has just one count. The chain employs TRBV5-1 and TRBJ2-7; 7 bases map to TRBD1. CDR3 length equals 14 residues. Germline CDR1 and CDR2: SGHRS and YFSETQ. After removal of 0 bases from V and 4 bases from J, the junction contained 4 bases not matched to a gene. The CDR3 DNA follows: TGCGCCAGCAGCTTGGAGACAGGGAGATACGAGCAGTACTTC. It yields the protein CASSLETGRYEQYF.

In its sample, this clone was seen once. J is TRBJ1-1 and V is TRBV12-3 or TRBV12-4; D is undetermined. The CDR3 sequence is 13 residues long. Trimming removed 5 bases from V and 0 bases from J, with 7 bases in between. In nucleotides, the CDR3 is TGTGCCAGCAGTAAAATAATGAACACTGAAGCTTTCTTT. Translation gives CASSKIMNTEAFF.

The chain combines TRBV19 with TRBJ1-1, with 9 bases identical to TRBD1. Germline CDR1 LNHDA, CDR2 SQIVND (reference sequence). V lost 4 bases to trimming and J lost 4 bases; unmatched junction nucleotides: 4. The CDR3 is made up of 14 amino acids. CDR3 nucleotide sequence: TGTGCCAGTAGTAACAGGGGGCAGGGCACTGAAGCTTTCTTT. This translates into CASSNRGQGTEAFF.

The rearrangement uses TRBV2 and TRBJ1-2; D unclear. This CDR3 spans 15 amino acids. Trimming took 5 bases from V and 8 from J, leaving 21 bases between them. CDR1 and CDR2 from the germline V gene are SNHLY and FYNNEI. The DNA for the CDR3 is TGTGCCAGCAGTCAATGGGAGGGAGAACCCTCCGGCTACACCTTC. It yields the protein CASSQWEGEPSGYTF. Combining the CDR3 with reference TRBV2 and TRBJ1-2 gives the whole variable domain EPEVTQTPSHQVTQMGQEVILRCVPISNHLYFYWYRQILGQKVEFLVSFYNNEISEKSEIFDDQFSVERPDGSNFTLKIRSTKLEDSAMYFCASSQWEGEPSGYTFGSGTRLTVV.

CDR3 nucleotides: TGTGCCAGCAGCTTAGTGGCGGATCAGCCCCAGCATTTT. This codes for CASSLVADQPQHF. The rearrangement links TRBV11-2 to TRBJ1-5, with D hard to call. The germline V and J ends were trimmed by 1 base and 5 bases, with 6 bases remaining between them. This CDR3 region has 13 residues. Germline lookup yields CDR1 SGHAT and CDR2 FQNNGV. Using reference TRBV11-2 and TRBJ1-5 for the parts outside the CDR3, the full variable domain is EAGVAQSPRYKIIEKRQSVAFWCNPISGHATLYWYQQILGQGPKLLIQFQNNGVVDDSQLPKDRFSAERLKGVDSTLKIQPAKLEDSAVYLCASSLVADQPQHFGDGTRLSIL.

This clone was recorded once. The chain carries TRBV19 and TRBJ2-5, with 13 bases fitting TRBD2. V gave up 4 bases and J gave up 7 bases; unmatched junction bases: 6. The germline gives CDR1 LNHDA, CDR2 SQIVND (reference sequence). The CDR3 runs 15 residues. CDR3 DNA: TGTGCCAGTAGTAGACTAGCGGGGGGCCCCGGGACCCAGTACTTC. As protein: CASSRLAGGPGTQYF.

V is TRBV30 and J is TRBJ1-1; TRBD1 might be the D (5 bases). CDR3 length equals 11 residues. Germline values: CDR1 GTSNPN, CDR2 SVGIG (reference sequence). The chain's CDR3 is CAHRFNTEAFF. For the CDR3, the DNA is TGTGCGCACAGGTTTAACACTGAAGCTTTCTTT. The complete variable domain, with remaining parts taken from reference TRBV30 and TRBJ1-1, reads SQTIHQWPATLVQPVGSPLSLECTVEGTSNPNLYWYRQAAGRGLQLLFYSVGIGQISSEVPQNLSASRPQDRQFILSSKKLLLSDSGFYLCAHRFNTEAFFGQGTRLTVV.

The chain carries TRBV7-6 and TRBJ2-6; possibly TRBD1 for D (6 bases). Germline V lookup: CDR1 SGHVS, CDR2 FNYEAQ. Trimming took off 0 bases at V and 4 bases at J, with 10 bases between the two ends. CDR3 length: 16 residues. The CDR3 bases are TGTGCCAGCAGCTTAGCTTTGGGGGCAGGGGCCAACGTCCTGACTTTC. Its protein product is CASSLALGAGANVLTF.

The V call is TRBV5-6, the J call TRBJ2-5, with D uncertain. The CDR3 is 14 residues long. Per germline, CDR1 SGHDT and CDR2 YYEEEE. Trimming shortened V by 1 base and J by 2 bases, and 9 bases separated the two germline ends. CDR3 nucleotide sequence: TGTGCCAGCAGCTTGTGGGCCATGCAAGAGACCCAGTACTTC. It translates to CASSLWAMQETQYF.

This chain uses TRBV18 with TRBJ1-2; TRBD1 matches at 9 bases. The CDR3 length is 15 residues. Germline V gene data show CDR1 as KGHSH and CDR2 as LQKENI. The J segment lost 4 bases and the V segment lost 0 bases, leaving 3 bases of the junction unmatched. DNA for the CDR3: TGTGCCAGCTCACCACCGTTGACAGGGGGCTATGGCTACACCTTC. Protein product: CASSPPLTGGYGYTF.

The chain employs TRBV7-3 and TRBJ2-1; TRBD2 aligns across 10 bases. Germline V CDR1 and CDR2: SGHTA, FQGTGA. The CDR3 has 17 residues. V was pared by 4 bases and J by 6 bases, with 12 bases of the junction left unmatched. CDR3 amino acids: CASSSAGGLPPINEQFF. The CDR3 DNA follows: TGTGCCAGCAGCTCAGCGGGGGGGCTTCCACCTATCAATGAGCAGTTCTTC.

The genes are TRBV19 and TRBJ1-1; 8 bases are shared with TRBD1. This CDR3 has 19 residues. J gave up 4 bases and V 7 bases, and 23 bases lay outside the gene matches. The germline gives CDR1 LNHDA, CDR2 SQIVND (reference sequence). CDR3 sequence: CASTPIRTGRFTASTEAFF. The CDR3 DNA is TGTGCCAGTACCCCTATCCGGACAGGGAGGTTTACTGCGAGCACTGAAGCTTTCTTT.

The CDR3 spells CASSLTGGGGQETQYF. CDR3 nucleotides: TGTGCCAGCAGTTTGACAGGGGGCGGGGGCCAAGAGACCCAGTACTTC. The V gene is TRBV28, the J gene TRBJ2-5; the match to TRBD1 covers 10 bases. The J segment lost 1 base and the V segment lost 3 bases, leaving 5 bases of the junction unmatched. Germline CDR1 reads MDHEN; CDR2 reads SYDVKM. The CDR3 runs to 16 residues.

This clone showed up just a few times. The CDR3 bases are TGTGCCAGTAGTATCCCGGGACAGGGGACCTACGAGCAGTACTTC. Translated, it gives CASSIPGQGTYEQYF. The chain carries TRBV19 and TRBJ2-7; TRBD1 matches at 10 bases. From germline, CDR1 is LNHDA and CDR2 SQIVND (reference sequence). The CDR3 length is 15 residues. J lost 2 bases, V lost 3 bases, and 4 bases had no gene match.

The rearrangement joins TRBV7-6 to TRBJ2-4; the match to TRBD1 covers 9 bases. The CDR3 contains 17 residues. CDR1 is SGHVS, CDR2 FNYEAQ, per germline. With 5 bases clipped from V and 0 bases from J, the junction kept 8 bases outside the gene matches. The CDR3 DNA is TGTGCCAGCAGCCCCGGGACAGGGTCAATAGCCAAAAACATTCAGTACTTC. It yields the protein CASSPGTGSIAKNIQYF.

The chain couples TRBV6-5 to TRBJ1-3, with D hard to call. CDR1 is MNHEY, CDR2 SVGAGI, per germline. The CDR3 is 15 amino acids. The V end lost 0 bases, the J end lost 4 bases, and 10 bases lay between the germline ends. The DNA for the CDR3 is TGTGCCAGCAGTTACTCGGTCGGGTACGGAAACACCATATATTTT. Translation gives CASSYSVGYGNTIYF.

V is TRBV28 and J is TRBJ1-2; TRBD1 aligns across 9 bases. The junction had 4 bases not matched to a gene; V was cut back by 4 bases and J by 4 bases. Germline CDR1 reads MDHEN; CDR2 reads SYDVKM. The CDR3 is 14 amino acids. CDR3: CASSWTGEIYGYTF. CDR3 DNA sequence: TGTGCCAGCAGTTGGACAGGGGAAATCTATGGCTACACCTTC.